This T cell receptor (beta chain) is from a study of post-analysis software for immune sequencing data. CDR3 length: 15 amino acids. V dropped 4 bases and J dropped 4; count of bases not matched to a gene: 5. Germline lookup yields CDR1 SGHAT and CDR2 FQNNGV. A remark on this clonotype: The antigen remains unidentified.

Libraries were made from TCR beta cDNA, and they carried unique molecular identifiers. TCRdb reanalysed the PCR reads using MiXCR and keeps one entry per CDR3 protein. The sample consists of some 690,000 distinct CDR3 sequences, roughly three fifths of them appearing once. Notes on the study in general: In patients, five or six TRBV segments were more frequent than in controls, with TRBV5-6, TRBV5-1 and TRBV20-1 among them.

Material: blood. This chain connects TRBV11-2 to TRBJ2-3, with TRBD2 matching 10 bases. This receptor was obtained from a girl aged 2-10 years with multiple sclerosis. CDR3 residues: CASSSSGGGADTQYF. Written as DNA, the CDR3 is TGTGCCAGCAGCTCTAGCGGGGGAGGCGCAGATACGCAGTATTTT. The full variable domain, its missing parts supplied by reference TRBV11-2 and TRBJ2-3, is EAGVAQSPRYKIIEKRQSVAFWCNPISGHATLYWYQQILGQGPKLLIQFQNNGVVDDSQLPKDRFSAERLKGVDSTLKIQPAKLEDSAVYLCASSSSGGGADTQYFGPGTRLTVL.